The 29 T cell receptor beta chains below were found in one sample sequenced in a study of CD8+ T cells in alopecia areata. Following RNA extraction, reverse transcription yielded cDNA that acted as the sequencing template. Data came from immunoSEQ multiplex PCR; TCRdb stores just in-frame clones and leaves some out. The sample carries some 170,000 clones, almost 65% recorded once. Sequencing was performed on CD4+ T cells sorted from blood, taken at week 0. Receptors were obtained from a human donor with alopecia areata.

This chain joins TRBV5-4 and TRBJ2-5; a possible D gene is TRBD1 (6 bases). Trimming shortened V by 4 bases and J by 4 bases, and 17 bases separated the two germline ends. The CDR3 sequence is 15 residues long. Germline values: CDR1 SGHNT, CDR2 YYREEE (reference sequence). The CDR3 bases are TGTGCCAGCAGCCCTGGGGGCTGGGGCCGAGAGACCCAGTACTTC. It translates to CASSPGGWGRETQYF.

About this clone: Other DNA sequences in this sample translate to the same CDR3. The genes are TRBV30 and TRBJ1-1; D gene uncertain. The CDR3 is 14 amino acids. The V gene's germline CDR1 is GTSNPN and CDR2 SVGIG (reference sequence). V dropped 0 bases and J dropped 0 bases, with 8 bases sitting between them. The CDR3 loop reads CAWSVWGVNTEAFF. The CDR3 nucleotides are TGTGCCTGGAGTGTATGGGGAGTGAACACTGAAGCTTTCTTT. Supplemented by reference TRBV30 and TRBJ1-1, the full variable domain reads SQTIHQWPATLVQPVGSPLSLECTVEGTSNPNLYWYRQAAGRGLQLLFYSVGIGQISSEVPQNLSASRPQDRQFILSSKKLLLSDSGFYLCAWSVWGVNTEAFFGQGTRLTVV.

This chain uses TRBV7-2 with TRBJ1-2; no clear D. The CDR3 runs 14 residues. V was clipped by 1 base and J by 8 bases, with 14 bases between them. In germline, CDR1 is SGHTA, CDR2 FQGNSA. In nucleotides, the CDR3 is TGTGCCAGCAGCTTAGAATCCCTGCAGAGAGGCTACACCTTC. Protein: CASSLESLQRGYTF. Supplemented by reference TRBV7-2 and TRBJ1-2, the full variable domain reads GAGVSQSPSNKVTEKGKDVELRCDPISGHTALYWYRQSLGQGLEFLIYFQGNSAPDKSGLPSDRFSAERTGGSVSTLTIQRTQQEDSAVYLCASSLESLQRGYTFGSGTRLTVV.

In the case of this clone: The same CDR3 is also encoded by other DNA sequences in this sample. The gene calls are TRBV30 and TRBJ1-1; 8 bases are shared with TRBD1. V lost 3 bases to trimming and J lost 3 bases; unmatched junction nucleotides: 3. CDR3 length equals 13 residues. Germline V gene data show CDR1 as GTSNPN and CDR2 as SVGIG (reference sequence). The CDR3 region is CAWSGQGDTEAFF. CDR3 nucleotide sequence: TGTGCCTGGAGCGGACAGGGCGACACTGAAGCTTTCTTT.

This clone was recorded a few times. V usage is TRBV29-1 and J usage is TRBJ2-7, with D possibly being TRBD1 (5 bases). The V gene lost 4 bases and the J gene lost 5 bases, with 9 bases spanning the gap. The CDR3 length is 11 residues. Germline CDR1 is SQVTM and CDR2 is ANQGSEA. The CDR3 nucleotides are TGCAGCGTTGTTAAGGGGCACGAGCAGTACTTC. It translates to CSVVKGHEQYF.

CDR3 loop: CASSVHGQPPYEQYF. The CDR3 DNA follows: TGTGCCAGCAGCGTTCATGGACAGCCTCCCTACGAGCAGTACTTC. The chain combines TRBV9 with TRBJ2-7; perhaps TRBD1 as D (6 bases). Per the germline V gene, CDR1 is SGDLS and CDR2 is YYNGEE. V lost 2 bases and J lost 2, with 14 bases in between. This CDR3 has 15 residues.

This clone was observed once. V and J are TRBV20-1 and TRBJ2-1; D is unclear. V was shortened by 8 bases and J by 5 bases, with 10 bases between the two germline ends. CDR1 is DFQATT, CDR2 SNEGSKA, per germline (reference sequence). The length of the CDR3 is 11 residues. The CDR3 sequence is CSSDEDNEQFF. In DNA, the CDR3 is TGCAGTTCGGACGAGGACAATGAGCAGTTCTTC.

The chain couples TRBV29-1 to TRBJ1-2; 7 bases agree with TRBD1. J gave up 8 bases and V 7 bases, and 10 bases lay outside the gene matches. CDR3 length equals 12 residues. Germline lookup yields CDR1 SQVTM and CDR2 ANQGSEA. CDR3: CSALPQGKGYTF. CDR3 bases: TGCAGCGCCTTACCACAGGGGAAGGGCTACACCTTC.

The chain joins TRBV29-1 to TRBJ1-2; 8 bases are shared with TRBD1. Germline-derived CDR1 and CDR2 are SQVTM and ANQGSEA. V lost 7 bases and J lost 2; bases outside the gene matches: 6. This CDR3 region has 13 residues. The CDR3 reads CSALTGANYGYTF. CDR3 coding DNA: TGCAGCGCCCTGACAGGGGCGAACTATGGCTACACCTTC. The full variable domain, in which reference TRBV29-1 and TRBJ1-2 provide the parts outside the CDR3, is SAVISQKPSRDICQRGTSLTIQCQVDSQVTMMFWYRQQPGQSLTLIATANQGSEATYESGFVIDKFPISRPNLTFSTLTVSNMSPEDSSIYLCSALTGANYGYTFGSGTRLTVV.

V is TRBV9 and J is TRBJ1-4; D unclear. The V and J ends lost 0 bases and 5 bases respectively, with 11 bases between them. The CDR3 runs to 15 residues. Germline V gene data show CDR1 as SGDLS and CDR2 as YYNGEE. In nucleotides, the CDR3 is TGTGCCAGCAGCGTAGCGCCCGTGGAGAATGAAAAACTGTTTTTT. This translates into CASSVAPVENEKLFF.

The CDR3 DNA reads as TGTGCCAGCAGATTACAGTCGACCCTTACCGGGGAGCTGTTTTTT. Encoded protein: CASRLQSTLTGELFF. The gene calls are TRBV5-4 and TRBJ2-2; D gene ambiguous. Per the germline V gene, CDR1 is SGHNT and CDR2 is YYREEE (reference sequence). V was clipped by 5 bases and J by 5 bases, with 16 bases between them. The CDR3 is 15 amino acids.

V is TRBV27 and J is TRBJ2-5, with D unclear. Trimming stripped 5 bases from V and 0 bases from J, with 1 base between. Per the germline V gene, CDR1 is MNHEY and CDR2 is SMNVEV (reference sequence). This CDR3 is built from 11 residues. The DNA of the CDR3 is TGTGCCAGCAGTCACCAAGAGACCCAGTACTTC. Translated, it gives CASSHQETQYF.

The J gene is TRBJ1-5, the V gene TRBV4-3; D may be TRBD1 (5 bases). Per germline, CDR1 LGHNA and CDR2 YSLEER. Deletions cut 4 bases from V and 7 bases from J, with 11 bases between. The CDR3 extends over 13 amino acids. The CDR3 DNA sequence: TGCGCCAGCAGCCCCCGGGGGGGACAGCCCCAGCATTTT. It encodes CASSPRGGQPQHF.

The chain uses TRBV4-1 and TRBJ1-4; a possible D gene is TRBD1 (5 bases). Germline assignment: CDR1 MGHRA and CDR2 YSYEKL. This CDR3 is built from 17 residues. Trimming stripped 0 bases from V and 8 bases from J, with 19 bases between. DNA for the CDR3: TGCGCCAGCAGCCAAGATCCCCCGGCAGGGTCAAGGGAAAAACTGTTTTTT. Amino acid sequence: CASSQDPPAGSREKLFF.

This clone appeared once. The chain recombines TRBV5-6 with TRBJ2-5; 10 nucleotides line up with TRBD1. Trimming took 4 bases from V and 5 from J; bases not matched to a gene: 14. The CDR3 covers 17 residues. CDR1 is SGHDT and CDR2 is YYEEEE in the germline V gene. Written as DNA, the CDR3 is TGTGCCAGCAGCAAGGGAGTAGGGGACAGGGGAGGGGAGACCCAGTACTTC. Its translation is CASSKGVGDRGGETQYF.

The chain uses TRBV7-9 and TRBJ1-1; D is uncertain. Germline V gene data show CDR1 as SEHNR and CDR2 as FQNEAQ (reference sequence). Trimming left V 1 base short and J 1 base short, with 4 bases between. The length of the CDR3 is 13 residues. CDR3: CASSLGENTEAFF. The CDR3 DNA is TGTGCCAGCAGCTTAGGTGAGAACACTGAAGCTTTCTTT.

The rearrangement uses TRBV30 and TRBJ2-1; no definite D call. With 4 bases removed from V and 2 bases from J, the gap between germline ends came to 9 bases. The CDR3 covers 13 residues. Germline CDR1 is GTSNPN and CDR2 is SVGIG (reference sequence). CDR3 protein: CAWKKDTYNEQFF. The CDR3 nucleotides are TGTGCCTGGAAGAAAGACACCTACAATGAGCAGTTCTTC.

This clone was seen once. The CDR3 spells CASSRTDTQYF. In DNA form, the CDR3 reads TGTGCCAGCAGTCGCACAGATACGCAGTATTTT. The rearrangement joins TRBV6-6 to TRBJ2-3; D is uncertain. Trimming pared 5 bases from V and 1 base from J, leaving 1 base between. Germline values: CDR1 MNHNY, CDR2 SVGAGI (reference sequence). The CDR3 sequence is 11 residues long.

The CDR3: CASSFGTGPSYGGYTF. CDR3 nucleotide sequence: TGTGCCAGCAGTTTTGGGACAGGCCCGAGTTATGGTGGCTACACCTTC. The chain combines TRBV28 with TRBJ1-2; 8 bases match TRBD1. Trimming cost V 3 bases and J 7 bases; bases outside gene matches: 13. CDR1 is MDHEN, CDR2 SYDVKM, per germline. The CDR3 extends over 16 amino acids.

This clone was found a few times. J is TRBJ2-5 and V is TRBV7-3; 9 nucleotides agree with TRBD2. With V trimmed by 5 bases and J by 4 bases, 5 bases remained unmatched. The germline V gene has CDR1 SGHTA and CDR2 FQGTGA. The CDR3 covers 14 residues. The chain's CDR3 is CASSMGLAGETQYF. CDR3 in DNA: TGTGCCAGCAGCATGGGACTAGCTGGAGAGACCCAGTACTTC.

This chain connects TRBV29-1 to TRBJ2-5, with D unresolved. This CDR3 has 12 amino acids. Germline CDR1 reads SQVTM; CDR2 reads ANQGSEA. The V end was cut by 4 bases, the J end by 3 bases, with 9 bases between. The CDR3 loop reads CSVVGVKETQYF. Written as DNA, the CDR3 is TGCAGCGTTGTTGGGGTAAAAGAGACCCAGTACTTC. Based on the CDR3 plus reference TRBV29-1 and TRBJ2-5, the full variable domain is SAVISQKPSRDICQRGTSLTIQCQVDSQVTMMFWYRQQPGQSLTLIATANQGSEATYESGFVIDKFPISRPNLTFSTLTVSNMSPEDSSIYLCSVVGVKETQYFGPGTRLLVL.

For the CDR3, the DNA is TGTGCCAGCTCACCACCGCACAGGGGGGAGTACGAGCAGTACTTC. It encodes CASSPPHRGEYEQYF. The gene calls are TRBV18 and TRBJ2-7; 8 bases fit TRBD1. CDR1 is KGHSH and CDR2 is LQKENI in the germline V gene. V lost 0 bases to trimming and J lost 4 bases; unmatched junction nucleotides: 5. CDR3 length: 15 residues. The whole variable domain, filled in from reference TRBV18 and TRBJ2-7, reads NAGVMQNPRHLVRRRGQEARLRCSPMKGHSHVYWYRQLPEEGLKFMVYLQKENIIDESGMPKERFSAEFPKEGPSILRIQQVVRGDSAAYFCASSPPHRGEYEQYFGPGTRLTVT.

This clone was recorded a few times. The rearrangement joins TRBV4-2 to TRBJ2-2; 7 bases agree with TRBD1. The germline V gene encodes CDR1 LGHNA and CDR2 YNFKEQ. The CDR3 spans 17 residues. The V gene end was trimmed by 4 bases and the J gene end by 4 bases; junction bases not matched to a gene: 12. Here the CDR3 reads CASSREREGALTGELFF. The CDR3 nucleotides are TGTGCCAGCAGCCGTGAGCGCGAGGGGGCCCTCACCGGGGAGCTGTTTTTT.

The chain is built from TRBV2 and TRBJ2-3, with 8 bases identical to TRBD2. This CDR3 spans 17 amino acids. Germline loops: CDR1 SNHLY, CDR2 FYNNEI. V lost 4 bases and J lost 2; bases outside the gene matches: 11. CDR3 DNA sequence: TGTGCCAGCAGTGCGAATGGCGGGGGGCACGCCACAGATACGCAGTATTTT. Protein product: CASSANGGGHATDTQYF.

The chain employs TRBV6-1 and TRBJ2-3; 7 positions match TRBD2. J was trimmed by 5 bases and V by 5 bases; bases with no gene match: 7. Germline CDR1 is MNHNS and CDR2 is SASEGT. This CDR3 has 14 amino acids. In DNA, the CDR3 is TGTGCCAGCAGTCCGGGACTAAAGGGAGATACGCAGTATTTT. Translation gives CASSPGLKGDTQYF.

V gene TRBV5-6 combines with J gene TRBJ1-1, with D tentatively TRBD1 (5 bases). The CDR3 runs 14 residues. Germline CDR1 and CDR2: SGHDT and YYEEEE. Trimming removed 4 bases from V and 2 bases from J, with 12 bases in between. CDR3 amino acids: CASSRGRRNTEAFF. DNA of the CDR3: TGTGCCAGCAGCCGGGGACGGAGAAACACTGAAGCTTTCTTT.

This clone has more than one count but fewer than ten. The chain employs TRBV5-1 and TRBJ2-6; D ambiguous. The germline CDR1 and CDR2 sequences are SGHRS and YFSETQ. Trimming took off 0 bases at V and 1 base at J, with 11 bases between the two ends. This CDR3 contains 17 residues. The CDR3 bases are TGCGCCAGCAGCTTGGGGCAGACCCAATCTGGGGCCAACGTCCTGACTTTC. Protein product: CASSLGQTQSGANVLTF.

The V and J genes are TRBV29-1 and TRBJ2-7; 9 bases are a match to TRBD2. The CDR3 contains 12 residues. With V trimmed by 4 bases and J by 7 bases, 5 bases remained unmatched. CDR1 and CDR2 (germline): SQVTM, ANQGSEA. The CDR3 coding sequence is TGCAGCGTTGGACTAGCGGTCGGAGAGCAGTACTTC. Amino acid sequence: CSVGLAVGEQYF.

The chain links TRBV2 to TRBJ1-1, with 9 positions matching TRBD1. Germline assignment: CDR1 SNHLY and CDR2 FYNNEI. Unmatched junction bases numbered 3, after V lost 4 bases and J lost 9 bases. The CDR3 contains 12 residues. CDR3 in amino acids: CASSVGQGQAFF. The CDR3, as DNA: TGTGCCAGCAGTGTGGGACAGGGACAAGCTTTCTTT.